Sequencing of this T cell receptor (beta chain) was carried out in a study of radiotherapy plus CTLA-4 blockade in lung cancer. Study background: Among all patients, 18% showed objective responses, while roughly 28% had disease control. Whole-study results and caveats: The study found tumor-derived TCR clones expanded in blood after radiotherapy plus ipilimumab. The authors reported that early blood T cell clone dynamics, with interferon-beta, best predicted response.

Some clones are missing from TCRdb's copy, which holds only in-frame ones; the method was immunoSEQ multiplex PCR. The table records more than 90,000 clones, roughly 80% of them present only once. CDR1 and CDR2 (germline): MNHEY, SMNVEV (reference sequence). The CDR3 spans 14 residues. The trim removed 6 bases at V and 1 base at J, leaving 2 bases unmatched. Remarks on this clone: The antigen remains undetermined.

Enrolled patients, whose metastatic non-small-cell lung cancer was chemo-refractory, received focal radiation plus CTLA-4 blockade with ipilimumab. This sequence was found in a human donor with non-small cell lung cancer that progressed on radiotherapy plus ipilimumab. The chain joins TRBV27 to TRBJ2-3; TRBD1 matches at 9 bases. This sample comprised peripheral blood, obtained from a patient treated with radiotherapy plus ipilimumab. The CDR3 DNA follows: TGTGCCAGCAGGGGACAGGGAGGCACAGATACGCAGTATTTT. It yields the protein CASRGQGGTDTQYF.